The sequence of this TCR beta chain was determined in a study of blood T cell repertoires in COVID-19. Turning to the study itself: COVID-19 samples collected from the United States, Italy and Spain covered acute and convalescent phases.

Germline lookup yields CDR1 LNHDA and CDR2 SQIVND (reference sequence). The CDR3 is made up of 13 amino acids. V was clipped by 7 bases and J by 9 bases; unmatched bases: 9. This clone occurred a few times. Data came from immunoSEQ multiplex PCR; TCRdb stores just in-frame clones and leaves some out. This sample has some 250,000 clones, with 75% to 90% found just once. Cohorts were based on clinical histories the participants reported. The chain joins TRBV19 to TRBJ1-5; TRBD1 agrees at 7 bases. Sequencing was performed on PBMCs or T cells enriched from blood (not recorded which). The TCR sequence derives from a woman in her fifties or sixties who had recovered from COVID-19. CDR3 residues: CASTGRGNVPQHF. DNA of the CDR3: TGTGCCAGTACCGGCAGGGGGAATGTGCCCCAGCATTTT.